One and the same sample provided the 9 T cell receptor beta chains below, sequenced in a study of blood T cell repertoires in COVID-19. This table comes from immunoSEQ multiplex PCR, and its TCRdb copy is limited to in-frame clones, with some not included. This sample has under 300,000 clones; under 90% occur once, and the top ten carry about 1.7%. Sequencing input: PBMCs or T cells enriched from blood (not recorded which). The source of these receptors is a woman in her 40s who had recovered from COVID-19.

J is TRBJ2-1 and V is TRBV4-3; 8 positions match TRBD2. Germline values: CDR1 LGHNA, CDR2 YSLEER. Losses at the gene ends were 0 bases for V and 4 bases for J; bases not matched to a gene: 5. The CDR3 has 16 amino acids. CDR3 nucleotide sequence: TGCGCCAGCAGCCAAGACCCAGCGGGAGAATACAATGAGCAGTTCTTC. It encodes CASSQDPAGEYNEQFF.

V gene TRBV6-5 combines with J gene TRBJ1-4; D is perhaps TRBD1 (5 bases). V lost 6 bases and J lost 11, with 13 bases in between. The germline V gene encodes CDR1 MNHEY and CDR2 SVGAGI. This CDR3 has 12 amino acids. CDR3: CASSRGVGKLFF. The CDR3 DNA reads TGTGCCAGCAGCCGGGGGGTCGGGAAACTGTTTTTT.

The CDR3 DNA sequence: TGTGCCAGCAGTTACCCAATTACAGGGGCTGAAGCTTTCTTT. This encodes CASSYPITGAEAFF. The chain links TRBV6-2 or TRBV6-3 to TRBJ1-1; 7 nucleotides line up with TRBD1. This CDR3 has 14 residues. Germline V CDR1 and CDR2: MNHEY, SVGEGT. Trimming removed 2 bases from V and 6 bases from J; junction bases left unmatched: 6.

V is TRBV29-1 and J is TRBJ1-6; 8 bases are shared with TRBD1. This CDR3 has 13 amino acids. Germline assignment: CDR1 SQVTM and CDR2 ANQGSEA. V lost 6 bases to trimming and J lost 4 bases; unmatched junction nucleotides: 2. Here the CDR3 reads CSVRDRYNSPLHF. CDR3 bases: TGCAGCGTCCGGGACAGGTATAATTCACCCCTCCACTTT.

The gene calls are TRBV25-1 and TRBJ1-5; TRBD1 matches 9 bases. From germline, CDR1 is MGHDK and CDR2 SYGVNS. The CDR3 is 16 residues long. The V and J ends lost 1 base and 5 bases, in that order; junction bases with no gene match: 6. As DNA, the CDR3 is TGTGCCAGCAGTGAATCGACAGGGGGGATTGATCAGCCCCAGCATTTT. This gives the protein CASSESTGGIDQPQHF.

The chain recombines TRBV18 with TRBJ2-5; 7 nucleotides align to TRBD2. Germline loops: CDR1 KGHSH, CDR2 LQKENI. The CDR3 loop spans 15 amino acids. Unmatched junction bases numbered 8, after V lost 3 bases and J lost 4 bases. The CDR3 DNA reads TGTGCCAGCTCACCCAAGCGGGGAACCGGAGAGACCCAGTACTTC. Its translation is CASSPKRGTGETQYF.

V gene TRBV5-5 combines with J gene TRBJ2-5, with D possibly matching TRBD1 (5 bases). V shed 3 bases and J shed 5 bases, with 14 bases lying between them. Germline V gives CDR1 SGHKS, CDR2 YYEKEE (reference sequence). CDR3 length: 14 residues. CDR3 nucleotides: TGTGCCAGCAGCTCGACAAGGGGTTTGGAGACCCAGTACTTC. Its protein product is CASSSTRGLETQYF.

CDR3 in amino acids: CASSPPGKTSGRDWGETQYF. The CDR3 region has the DNA TGTGCCAGCAGCCCACCAGGGAAGACTAGCGGGAGGGATTGGGGGGAGACCCAGTACTTC. The chain employs TRBV9 and TRBJ2-5, with 14 bases aligning to TRBD2. This CDR3 comprises 20 residues. CDR1 is SGDLS and CDR2 is YYNGEE in the germline V gene. The V and J ends lost 4 bases and 5 bases, in that order; junction bases with no gene match: 19.

V and J are TRBV5-1 and TRBJ2-1; 7 nucleotides agree with TRBD1. V trimming: 4 bases; J trimming: 7 bases; junction bases outside the gene matches: 8. CDR1 and CDR2 from the germline V gene are SGHRS and YFSETQ. The CDR3 length is 14 residues. CDR3: CASSLLTGENEQFF. The DNA for the CDR3 is TGCGCCAGCAGCCTACTAACAGGGGAAAATGAGCAGTTCTTC.